This is a list of T cell receptor beta chains from one sample in a study of blood T cell repertoires in COVID-19. Data came from immunoSEQ multiplex PCR; TCRdb stores just in-frame clones and leaves some out. The sample lists 45,000 to 65,000 clones, about 80% occurring once. Sequencing was performed on peripheral blood. All receptors derive from a man aged 60 to 75 with acute or convalescent COVID-19. Both conserved end residues are part of each CDR3. A D gene is named only where the DNA matches it firmly. Rows give clone size only sometimes, using once, few, many, or a class for an expanded clone.

j_call | clone_size | d_call | v_call | cdr3_nt | cdr3_aa
TRBJ1-5 | NA | NA | TRBV6-5 | TGTGCCAGCAGTCTAGACAGGCCCCAAAATCAGCCCCAGCATTTT | CASSLDRPQNQPQHF
TRBJ2-3 | NA | NA | TRBV15 | TGTGCCACCAGCAGAGATCTACGGGAAACGCAGTATTTT | CATSRDLRETQYF
TRBJ1-1 | NA | NA | TRBV27 | TGTGCCAGCAGTTTCGGACAGCTGAACACTGAAGCTTTCTTT | CASSFGQLNTEAFF
TRBJ2-1 | NA | NA | TRBV6-1 | TGTGCCAGCAGTGAAGAGGGTAAAAGGGGGCAGTTCTTC | CASSEEGKRGQFF
TRBJ2-1 | NA | TRBD1 | TRBV11-1 | TGTGCCAGCAGCTTAGCGCCAGGGGGCAATGAGCAGTTCTTC | CASSLAPGGNEQFF
TRBJ2-5 | NA | NA | TRBV5-1 | TGCGCCAGCAGCTACTTCAGGGCCCCGGAGACCCAGTACTTC | CASSYFRAPETQYF
TRBJ1-2 | NA | NA | TRBV11-2 | TGTGCCAGCAGCCTACGGGACAGCTACACCTTC | CASSLRDSYTF
TRBJ2-1 | NA | NA | TRBV27 | TGTGCCAGCAGTTTCCGAACGACAGTAACTGAGCAGTTCTTC | CASSFRTTVTEQFF
TRBJ1-1 | NA | NA | TRBV5-4 | TGTGCCAGCCGGCCCACAGGAGTTCAAACTGAAGCTTTCTTT | CASRPTGVQTEAFF
TRBJ1-4 | NA | NA | TRBV28 | TGTGCCAGCAGATCGACGGGAGAGGGAGAAAAACTGTTTTTT | CASRSTGEGEKLFF
TRBJ1-2 | NA | TRBD1 | TRBV6-5 | TGTGCCAGCAGTTTAGGGGGCGTTATCTATGGCTACACCTTC | CASSLGGVIYGYTF
TRBJ2-2 | NA | NA | TRBV24-1 | TGTGCCACCAGGGACATCCACACCGGGGAGCTGTTTTTT | CATRDIHTGELFF
TRBJ2-2 | NA | TRBD2 | TRBV5-1 | TGCGCCAGCAGCTTCTTAGCGGGGGCAAACACCGGGGAGCTGTTTTTT | CASSFLAGANTGELFF
TRBJ2-5 | NA | NA | TRBV2 | TGTGCCAGCAGTGAAGGGCAAGGGGGAGTTGGGGAGACCCAGTACTTC | CASSEGQGGVGETQYF
TRBJ2-1 | NA | NA | TRBV12-5 | TGTGCTAGTGGTTTAGGGACTCCCGGAAGCAATGAGCAGTTCTTC | CASGLGTPGSNEQFF
TRBJ1-3 | NA | NA | TRBV12-3/TRBV12-4 | TGTGCCAGCAGTTTTCAACGGGGAAACACCATATATTTT | CASSFQRGNTIYF
TRBJ2-1 | once | TRBD2 | TRBV7-3 | TGTGCCAGCAGCCCGGTGGCTAGCGGGGTCGATGAGCAGTTCTTC | CASSPVASGVDEQFF
TRBJ2-1 | NA | NA | TRBV24-1 | TGTGCCACCAGCCCCCGAGGCGAAAACAATGAGCAGTTCTTC | CATSPRGENNEQFF
TRBJ1-2 | NA | TRBD1 | TRBV29-1 | TGCAGCGTTGTCTTGGCTCTGAGGGGGCTCTTC | CSVVLALRGLF
TRBJ1-2 | NA | NA | TRBV7-2 | TGTGCCAGCAGCTTAGCTAGCGCCCCGGTCAACTATGGCTACACCTTC | CASSLASAPVNYGYTF
TRBJ2-3 | NA | TRBD2 | TRBV5-6 | TGTGCCAGCAGCTCCTTAGCGGGGGCCGGGGATACGCAGTATTTT | CASSSLAGAGDTQYF
TRBJ1-3 | NA | NA | TRBV6-6 | TGTGCCAGCACCCCCCGCACTCATTCTGGAAACACCATATATTTT | CASTPRTHSGNTIYF
TRBJ1-4 | NA | TRBD1 | TRBV9 | TGTGCCAGCAGTCCGGGACAGGGGTACGAAAAACTGTTTTTT | CASSPGQGYEKLFF
TRBJ2-1 | NA | TRBD1 | TRBV4-1 | TGCGCCAGCAGAAGGACAGGGGAGAGCAATGAGCAGTTCTTC | CASRRTGESNEQFF
TRBJ2-3 | NA | TRBD1 | TRBV11-2 | TGTGCCAGCAGTCGGACAGGGGGCGGGATCCCAGATACGCAGTATTTT | CASSRTGGGIPDTQYF
TRBJ2-5 | NA | TRBD2 | TRBV5-4 | TGTGCCAGCAGCTTGGAGCCTAGCGGGGGCCCGGAGGGGGAGACCCAGTACTTC | CASSLEPSGGPEGETQYF
TRBJ2-3 | NA | NA | TRBV6-5 | TGTGCCAGCCAAAGCGGGGATACGCAGTATTTT | CASQSGDTQYF
TRBJ1-5 | NA | NA | TRBV6-5 | TGTGCCAGCAGTTCCGAGGGTCAGCCCCAGCATTTT | CASSSEGQPQHF
TRBJ2-6 | NA | TRBD1 | TRBV4-2 | TGTGCCAGCAGCCAAACGACAGGGTTAACGGACGTCCTGACTTTC | CASSQTTGLTDVLTF
TRBJ1-2 | NA | NA | TRBV14 | TGTGCCAGCAGCCCCTCTGACGGACTCTATGGTGGCTACACCTTC | CASSPSDGLYGGYTF
TRBJ1-4 | once | TRBD1 | TRBV7-8 | TGTGCCAGCAGCCGAAGGGGGCTCGGGGCTAATGAAAAACTGTTTTTT | CASSRRGLGANEKLFF
TRBJ1-1 | NA | TRBD1 | TRBV5-1 | TGCGCCAGCAGCTTCGAACCACGGGACAGGGAGACTGTGTTCTTT | CASSFEPRDRETVFF
TRBJ1-1 | once | NA | TRBV2 | TGTGCCAGCAGTGGGGGTTCCTGGAGGGCTGAAGCTTTCTTT | CASSGGSWRAEAFF
TRBJ1-6 | NA | TRBD1 | TRBV7-9 | TGTGCCAGCAGCACCACCGGGACAGGGGATTCACCCCTCCACTTT | CASSTTGTGDSPLHF
TRBJ2-2 | NA | NA | TRBV19 | TGTGCCAGTAGTATCCTACAGGGAACCGGGGAGCTGTTTTTT | CASSILQGTGELFF
TRBJ2-3 | NA | NA | TRBV5-4 | TGTGCCAGCAGCTCTGCGGGGGCCGGGGGAGATACGCAGTATTTT | CASSSAGAGGDTQYF
TRBJ1-1 | NA | NA | TRBV5-5 | TGTGCCAGCAGCAGGGCCCTCGGGGAGACTGAAGCTTTCTTT | CASSRALGETEAFF
TRBJ1-1 | NA | TRBD1 | TRBV30 | TGTGCCTGGGGAAGACAGGGAGCTAACACTGAAGCTTTCTTT | CAWGRQGANTEAFF
TRBJ2-1 | NA | TRBD2 | TRBV6-4 | TGTGCCAGCAGCCTCCTAGCGGGGGGGAACAATGAGCAGTTCTTC | CASSLLAGGNNEQFF
TRBJ2-5 | few | NA | TRBV19 | TGTGCCAGTAGTTTTCTTACTAGCCCGGAGACCCAGTACTTC | CASSFLTSPETQYF
TRBJ2-5 | NA | TRBD1 | TRBV19 | TGTGCCAGTAGTATTAGGACAGGGGGCGACGAGACCCAGTACTTC | CASSIRTGGDETQYF
TRBJ2-5 | NA | TRBD2 | TRBV7-3 | TGTGCCAGCAGCTTCGGACTAGCGTCGGAGACCCAGTACTTC | CASSFGLASETQYF
TRBJ2-1 | few | NA | TRBV2 | TGTGCCAGCAGTGAAGGGACTACCAATGAGCAGTTCTTC | CASSEGTTNEQFF
TRBJ1-2 | NA | TRBD1 | TRBV5-4 | TGTGCCAGCAGCCCAAAAGGGGGGACAGGTAGATTCTCCTATGGCTACACCTTC | CASSPKGGTGRFSYGYTF
TRBJ1-4 | NA | NA | TRBV2 | TGTGCCAGCAGTGTTTGGAGGGCCAACCAACGAGAAAAACTGTTTTTT | CASSVWRANQREKLFF